This is a list of T cell receptor beta chains from one sample in a study of shared clonotypes between healthy human individuals. The table came from immunoSEQ multiplex PCR; TCRdb's copy has only in-frame clones and leaves some out. The sample records about 600,000 clones, over 95% being singletons. Material: naive CD8+ T cells sorted from blood. The receptors originated from a woman in her thirties in good health. Each CDR3 is given with its conserved first and last residue. The D gene is left open where the match is weak. Size is omitted from some rows. Given values are once, few, many or a class for expanded clones.

- - TRBJ2-2 TRBV7-3 CASSLDHRGTGELFF TGTGCCAGCAGCTTAGACCACCGGGGGACCGGGGAGCTGTTTTTT
- - TRBJ2-7 TRBV6-1 CASSGQGPYEQYF TGTGCCAGCAGTGGCCAGGGACCCTACGAGCAGTACTTC
- - TRBJ2-7 TRBV7-8 CASSLGGSGSSYEQYF TGTGCCAGCAGCTTAGGGGGGTCCGGGAGCTCCTACGAGCAGTACTTC
- - TRBJ2-3 TRBV19 CASSIGLYTDTQYF TGTGCCAGTAGTATTGGACTCTACACAGATACGCAGTATTTT
- - TRBJ1-3 TRBV15 CATTSRSGNTIYF TGTGCCACCACCTCCCGGTCTGGAAACACCATATATTTT
- - TRBJ2-7 TRBV7-2 CASSLGLAAYEQYF TGTGCCAGCAGCTTAGGTCTAGCTGCCTACGAGCAGTACTTC
TRBD1 - TRBJ1-2 TRBV7-8 CASSLGRTGFNYGYTF TGTGCCAGCAGCTTAGGTAGGACAGGCTTCAACTATGGCTACACCTTC
TRBD2 - TRBJ2-3 TRBV19 CASSISGSFIDTQYF TGTGCCAGTAGTATAAGCGGGAGTTTCATTGATACGCAGTATTTT
TRBD2 - TRBJ2-3 TRBV29-1 CSVGGGLAGIVDTQYF TGCAGCGTTGGTGGCGGACTAGCGGGAATCGTAGATACGCAGTATTTT
- - TRBJ2-7 TRBV13 CASSSGAAYEQYF TGTGCCAGCAGCTCTGGGGCCGCCTACGAGCAGTACTTC
- once TRBJ2-1 TRBV5-1 CASSSGLLDNEQFF TGCGCCAGCAGCTCCGGGCTCCTGGACAATGAGCAGTTCTTC
TRBD2 - TRBJ2-1 TRBV4-2 CASTAAGGPYNEQFF TGTGCCAGCACCGCAGCGGGAGGTCCCTACAATGAGCAGTTCTTC
- - TRBJ1-5 TRBV28 CASSGRQISNQPQHF TGTGCCAGCAGCGGTAGACAAATTAGCAATCAGCCCCAGCATTTT
- - TRBJ1-5 TRBV10-3 CAILVLNQPQHF TGTGCCATCTTGGTGCTGAATCAGCCCCAGCATTTT
- - TRBJ2-7 TRBV18 CASSPGLRGELQYF TGTGCCAGCTCACCGGGTTTGAGGGGAGAGCTTCAGTACTTC
TRBD1 - TRBJ1-1 TRBV27 CASSPHGQGHSAFF TGTGCCAGCAGTCCGCACGGACAGGGCCACTCAGCTTTCTTT
TRBD2 - TRBJ2-7 TRBV6-5 CASSKGLAGVYEQYF TGTGCCAGCTCTAAGGGACTAGCGGGTGTCTACGAGCAGTACTTC
- few TRBJ2-2 TRBV5-1 CASSLGVGDGELFF TGCGCCAGCAGCTTGGGCGTAGGGGACGGGGAGCTGTTTTTT
TRBD1 - TRBJ2-7 TRBV2 CASRGNRYRGPYEQYF TGTGCCAGCAGAGGCAACCGCTACAGGGGACCCTACGAGCAGTACTTC
TRBD2 - TRBJ2-3 TRBV7-9 CASSHSAGVNTDTQYF TGTGCCAGCAGCCACTCAGCGGGAGTCAACACAGATACGCAGTATTTT
- - TRBJ2-7 TRBV6-6 CASRHRTGRGDYEQYF TGTGCCAGCAGACATCGCACTGGCAGGGGTGACTACGAGCAGTACTTC
- - TRBJ1-2 TRBV29-1 CSVVAGEYGYTF TGCAGCGTTGTGGCAGGGGAGTATGGCTACACCTTC
TRBD1 - TRBJ1-1 TRBV28 CASTNLIEWQGAWSTEAFF TGTGCCAGCACCAATCTGATTGAGTGGCAGGGGGCATGGTCCACTGAAGCTTTCTTT
TRBD2 - TRBJ2-7 TRBV7-9 CASSLLREGYEQYF TGTGCCAGCAGCTTACTCCGGGAGGGTTACGAGCAGTACTTC
TRBD2 - TRBJ2-7 TRBV10-3 CAISVSLAEYEQYF TGTGCCATCAGTGTGTCTCTAGCGGAGTACGAGCAGTACTTC
- - TRBJ1-5 TRBV4-1 CASSQDNRPNQPQHF TGCGCCAGCAGCCAAGATAACAGGCCCAATCAGCCCCAGCATTTT
- - TRBJ2-1 TRBV9 CASSVGIPNEQFF TGTGCCAGCAGCGTAGGAATCCCCAATGAGCAGTTCTTC
TRBD2 - TRBJ2-1 TRBV11-2 CASSFGLAGNNEQFF TGTGCCAGCAGCTTCGGACTAGCGGGGAACAATGAGCAGTTCTTC
- once TRBJ2-1 TRBV29-1 CSVEGIGEAPAGEQFF TGCAGCGTTGAAGGTATCGGTGAGGCTCCGGCGGGTGAGCAGTTCTTC
TRBD2 once TRBJ2-5 TRBV19 CASSISGSETQYF TGTGCCAGTAGTATTAGCGGGAGCGAGACCCAGTACTTC
TRBD2 - TRBJ2-3 TRBV7-8 CASSPLAGNTDTQYF TGTGCCAGCAGCCCCCTAGCGGGAAATACGGATACGCAGTATTTT
- - TRBJ2-7 TRBV9 CASAPGGVSLLSDEQYF TGTGCCAGCGCACCCGGGGGCGTAAGTCTTCTCTCGGACGAGCAGTACTTC
- - TRBJ1-2 TRBV7-9 CASSLVGGEVYYGYTF TGTGCCAGCAGCTTAGTTGGGGGGGAAGTATACTATGGCTACACCTTC
TRBD1 - TRBJ1-5 TRBV28 CASSFPGTGWDQPQHF TGTGCCAGCAGTTTTCCCGGGACAGGGTGGGATCAGCCCCAGCATTTT
- - TRBJ1-6 TRBV19 CASSIGGGNSPLHF TGTGCCAGTAGTATCGGGGGAGGAAATTCACCCCTCCACTTT
- few TRBJ2-4 TRBV27 CASRGSPYIQYF TGTGCCAGCAGGGGATCCCCCTACATTCAGTACTTC
- - TRBJ1-1 TRBV14 CASSQVWGSEAFF TGTGCCAGCAGTCAGGTATGGGGGTCTGAAGCTTTCTTT
- - TRBJ1-5 TRBV6-5 CASSYGSNQPQHF TGTGCCAGCAGTTACGGGAGCAATCAGCCCCAGCATTTT
- - TRBJ2-2 TRBV27 CASSAGGAGELFF TGTGCCAGCAGTGCCGGGGGCGCCGGGGAGCTGTTTTTT
TRBD2 - TRBJ2-1 TRBV5-6 CASSGGLEQFF TGTGCCAGCAGCGGAGGACTAGAACAGTTCTTC
TRBD2 - TRBJ2-7 TRBV18 CASSPTSGRPYEQYF TGTGCCAGCTCACCGACTAGCGGGAGACCTTACGAGCAGTACTTC
- - TRBJ2-7 TRBV2 CASGTYSYEQYF TGTGCCAGCGGGACTTATTCCTACGAGCAGTACTTC
TRBD1 once TRBJ2-1 TRBV28 CASSLLSLGFGDRYNEQFF TGTGCCAGCAGTTTACTTTCCTTGGGCTTCGGGGACAGATACAATGAGCAGTTCTTC
- once TRBJ1-1 TRBV4-2 CASSQDEGNTEAFF TGTGCCAGCAGCCAAGATGAGGGGAACACTGAAGCTTTCTTT
- - TRBJ2-7 TRBV27 CASSLGGTHTSYEQYF TGTGCCAGCAGTTTAGGGGGCACTCACACAAGCTACGAGCAGTACTTC
- - TRBJ2-3 TRBV6-5 CASRSSGFTDTQYF TGTGCCAGTCGTAGTAGCGGATTTACAGATACGCAGTATTTT
- - TRBJ2-1 TRBV29-1 CSVEGRRSYNEQFF TGCAGCGTTGAAGGCAGACGCTCCTACAATGAGCAGTTCTTC
- - TRBJ1-2 TRBV27 CASSLDPRGSGYTF TGTGCCAGCAGTCTGGACCCCAGGGGTTCGGGCTACACCTTC
TRBD2 - TRBJ2-5 TRBV4-1 CASSRTGLAGGTQYF TGCGCCAGCAGCCGAACGGGACTAGCTGGGGGGACCCAGTACTTC
TRBD2 - TRBJ2-7 TRBV19 CASSITSGSYEQYF TGTGCCAGTAGTATAACTAGCGGGAGTTACGAGCAGTACTTC
- - TRBJ2-2 TRBV6-5 CASSYRTATGELFF TGTGCCAGCAGTTATCGTACAGCCACCGGGGAGCTGTTTTTT
- once TRBJ1-2 TRBV29-1 CSVEVRQVNYGYTF TGCAGCGTTGAAGTCAGACAGGTCAACTATGGCTACACCTTC
- - TRBJ2-3 TRBV30 CAWSVVVATDTQYF TGTGCCTGGAGTGTAGTAGTAGCGACAGATACGCAGTATTTT
- - TRBJ1-5 TRBV28 CASSPWVVQPQHF TGTGCCAGCAGTCCGTGGGTCGTTCAGCCCCAGCATTTT
TRBD1 - TRBJ2-5 TRBV30 CAWSGAGGSETQYF TGTGCCTGGAGTGGGGCAGGGGGCTCAGAGACCCAGTACTTC
- - TRBJ2-5 TRBV5-3 CARSLFQEFAQETQYF TGTGCCAGAAGCTTGTTTCAGGAATTTGCACAAGAGACCCAGTACTTC
TRBD1 - TRBJ1-2 TRBV25-1 CASSEWGQGLGYTF TGTGCCAGCAGTGAATGGGGACAGGGGCTCGGCTACACCTTC
TRBD2 - TRBJ2-3 TRBV10-1 CASSESIAGEVDTQYF TGCGCCAGCAGTGAGTCAATAGCGGGAGAGGTGGATACGCAGTATTTT
- - TRBJ2-3 TRBV13 CASSKTNTDTQYF TGTGCCAGCAGCAAAACCAACACAGATACGCAGTATTTT